The 6 T cell receptor beta chains below come from one sample, sequenced in a study of PD-1 blockade in classical Hodgkin lymphoma. With no exception, relapse followed autologous stem cell transplantation in all patients, and brentuximab vedotin exposure varied. Sequencing used immunoSEQ multiplex PCR; TCRdb keeps in-frame clones, though not all of them. The sample includes more than 90,000 clones, roughly 81% seen only once; the top ten take roughly 15%. The specimen was peripheral blood mononuclear cells (PBMCs), collected before the second cycle of nivolumab. The receptors stem from a human donor with classical Hodgkin lymphoma.

This rearrangement joins TRBV10-3 to TRBJ2-1, with D perhaps matching TRBD2 (6 bases). Trimming left V 4 bases short and J 1 base short, with 11 bases between. The germline CDR1 and CDR2 sequences are ENHRY and SYGVKD. The CDR3 length is 15 residues. The CDR3 sequence: CAISGSGSSYNEQFF. The DNA of the CDR3 is TGTGCCATCAGTGGCAGCGGGTCTTCCTACAATGAGCAGTTCTTC.

The V gene is TRBV9, the J gene TRBJ2-6, with D perhaps matching TRBD2 (6 bases). V lost 0 bases, J lost 0 bases, and 13 bases lay in between. The germline V gene encodes CDR1 SGDLS and CDR2 YYNGEE. This CDR3 contains 18 residues. CDR3 sequence: CASSVVPSANSGANVLTF. In DNA form, the CDR3 reads TGTGCCAGCAGCGTAGTGCCTAGCGCTAACTCTGGGGCCAACGTCCTGACTTTC. Variable domain in full (rest from reference TRBV9 and TRBJ2-6): DSGVTQTPKHLITATGQRVTLRCSPRSGDLSVYWYQQSLDQGLQFLIQYYNGEERAKGNILERFSAQQFPDLHSELNLSSLELGDSALYFCASSVVPSANSGANVLTFGAGSRLTVL.

J is TRBJ2-1 and V is TRBV7-2; D might be TRBD2 (5 bases). Germline V gene data show CDR1 as SGHTA and CDR2 as FQGNSA. Trimming took 4 bases from V and 15 from J, leaving 19 bases between them. The CDR3 extends over 13 amino acids. The CDR3 reads CASSYRSGNVLFF. For the CDR3, the DNA is TGTGCCAGCAGCTACCGTTCCGGGAACGTGCTGTTCTTC.

This clone was detected only a few times. The chain is built from TRBV6-1 and TRBJ2-2; 8 bases line up with TRBD1. The CDR3 extends over 13 amino acids. Germline V gene data show CDR1 as MNHNS and CDR2 as SASEGT. V gave up 7 bases and J gave up 3 bases; unmatched junction bases: 1. CDR3 sequence reads: CASTGGDTGELFF. CDR3 bases: TGTGCCAGCACAGGGGGCGACACCGGGGAGCTGTTTTTT.

The chain links TRBV10-3 to TRBJ1-2; a weak D match, TRBD1 (6 bases). The CDR3 is made up of 10 amino acids. CDR1 ENHRY and CDR2 SYGVKD come from the germline V gene. The V end lost 10 bases, the J end lost 6 bases, and 9 bases lay between the germline ends. CDR3 sequence (DNA): TGTGCCACCAGGACAGATGGCTACACCTTC. This translates into CATRTDGYTF.

The chain couples TRBV30 to TRBJ1-4, with TRBD1 matching over 7 bases. With V trimmed by 4 bases and J by 5 bases, 13 bases remained unmatched. Germline V gene sequence: CDR1 GTSNPN, CDR2 SVGIG (reference sequence). This CDR3 contains 16 residues. DNA of the CDR3: TGTGCCTGGACTCGGGGGTTACAGGGGAGAAATGAAAAACTGTTTTTT. Translation: CAWTRGLQGRNEKLFF.